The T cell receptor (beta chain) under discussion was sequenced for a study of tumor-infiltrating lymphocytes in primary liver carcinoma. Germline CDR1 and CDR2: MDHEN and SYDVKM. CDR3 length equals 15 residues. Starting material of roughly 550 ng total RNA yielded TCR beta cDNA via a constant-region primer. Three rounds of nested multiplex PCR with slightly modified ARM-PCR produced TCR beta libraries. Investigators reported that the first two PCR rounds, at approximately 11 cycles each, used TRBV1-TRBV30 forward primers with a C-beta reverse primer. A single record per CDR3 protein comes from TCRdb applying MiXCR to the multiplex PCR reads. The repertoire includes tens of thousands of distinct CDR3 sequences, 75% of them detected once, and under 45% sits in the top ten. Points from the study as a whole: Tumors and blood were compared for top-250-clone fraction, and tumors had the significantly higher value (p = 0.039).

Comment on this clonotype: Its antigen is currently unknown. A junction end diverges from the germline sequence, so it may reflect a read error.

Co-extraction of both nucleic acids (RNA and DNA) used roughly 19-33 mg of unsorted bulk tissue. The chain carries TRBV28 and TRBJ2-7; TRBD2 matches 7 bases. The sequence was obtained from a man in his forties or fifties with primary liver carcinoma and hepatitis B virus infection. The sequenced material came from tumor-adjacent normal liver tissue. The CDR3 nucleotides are TGCGCCAGCAATTTATGGAGGGAGGGCACCTACGAGCAGTACTTC. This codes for CASNLWREGTYEQYF.